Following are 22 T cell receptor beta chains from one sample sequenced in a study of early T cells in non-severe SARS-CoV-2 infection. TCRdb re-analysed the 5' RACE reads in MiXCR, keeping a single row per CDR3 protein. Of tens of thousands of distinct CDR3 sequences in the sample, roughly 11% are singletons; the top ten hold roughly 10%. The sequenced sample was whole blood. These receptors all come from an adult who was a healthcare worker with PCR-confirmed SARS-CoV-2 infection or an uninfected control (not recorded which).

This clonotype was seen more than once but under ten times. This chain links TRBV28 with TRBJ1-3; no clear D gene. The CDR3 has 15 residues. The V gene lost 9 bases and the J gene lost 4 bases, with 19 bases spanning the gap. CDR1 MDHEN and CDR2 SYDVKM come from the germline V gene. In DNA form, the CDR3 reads TGTGCCAGTAAGTCGACCTTCTCGGAAGGAAACACCATATATTTT. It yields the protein CASKSTFSEGNTIYF.

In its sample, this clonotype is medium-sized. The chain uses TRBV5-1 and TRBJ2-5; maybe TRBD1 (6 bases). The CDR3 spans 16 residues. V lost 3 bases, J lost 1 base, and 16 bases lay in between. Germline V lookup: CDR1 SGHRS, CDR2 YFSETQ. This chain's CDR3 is CASSSEPTGPQETQYF. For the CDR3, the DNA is TGCGCCAGCAGCTCGGAACCCACAGGGCCCCAAGAGACCCAGTACTTC.

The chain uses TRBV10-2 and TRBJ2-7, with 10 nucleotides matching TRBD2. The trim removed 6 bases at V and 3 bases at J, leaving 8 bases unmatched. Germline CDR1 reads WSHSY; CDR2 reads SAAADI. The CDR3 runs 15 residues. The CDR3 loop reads CASRASGGTYYEQYF. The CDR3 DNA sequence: TGCGCCAGCAGAGCTAGCGGGGGAACGTACTACGAGCAGTACTTC.

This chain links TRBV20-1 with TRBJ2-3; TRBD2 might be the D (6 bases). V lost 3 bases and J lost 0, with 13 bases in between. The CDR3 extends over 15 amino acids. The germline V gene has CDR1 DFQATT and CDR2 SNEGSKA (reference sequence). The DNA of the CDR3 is TGCAGTGCTAGGGCCGCGGGACTTAGCACAGATACGCAGTATTTT. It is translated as CSARAAGLSTDTQYF.

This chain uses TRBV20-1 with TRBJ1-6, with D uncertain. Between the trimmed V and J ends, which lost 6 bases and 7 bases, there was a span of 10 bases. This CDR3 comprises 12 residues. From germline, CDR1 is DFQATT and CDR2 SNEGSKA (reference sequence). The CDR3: CSAEVGNSPLHF. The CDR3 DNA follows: TGCAGTGCCGAGGTTGGGAATTCACCCCTCCACTTT.

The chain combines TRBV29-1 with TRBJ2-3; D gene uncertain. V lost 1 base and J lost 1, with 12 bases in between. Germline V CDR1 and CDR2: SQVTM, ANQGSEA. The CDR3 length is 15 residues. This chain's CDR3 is CSVEGTAEGTDTQYF. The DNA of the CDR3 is TGCAGCGTTGAAGGGACGGCTGAGGGCACAGATACGCAGTATTTT.

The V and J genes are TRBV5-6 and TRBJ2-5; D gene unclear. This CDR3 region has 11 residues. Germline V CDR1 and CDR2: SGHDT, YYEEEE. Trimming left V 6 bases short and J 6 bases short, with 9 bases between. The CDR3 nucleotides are TGTGCCAGCAACCTAGGAAAGACCCAGTACTTC. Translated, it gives CASNLGKTQYF.

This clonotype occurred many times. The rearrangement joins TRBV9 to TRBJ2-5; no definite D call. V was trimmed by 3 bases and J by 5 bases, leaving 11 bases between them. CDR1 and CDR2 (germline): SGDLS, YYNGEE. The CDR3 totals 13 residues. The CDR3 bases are TGTGCCAGCAGCGATCAGTCGGTTGAGACCCAGTACTTC. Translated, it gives CASSDQSVETQYF.

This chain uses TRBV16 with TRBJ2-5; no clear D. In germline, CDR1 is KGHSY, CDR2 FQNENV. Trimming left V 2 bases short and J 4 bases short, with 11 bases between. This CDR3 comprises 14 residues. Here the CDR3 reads CASSQEFSRETQYF. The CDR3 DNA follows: TGTGCCAGCAGCCAAGAGTTTAGCAGAGAGACCCAGTACTTC.

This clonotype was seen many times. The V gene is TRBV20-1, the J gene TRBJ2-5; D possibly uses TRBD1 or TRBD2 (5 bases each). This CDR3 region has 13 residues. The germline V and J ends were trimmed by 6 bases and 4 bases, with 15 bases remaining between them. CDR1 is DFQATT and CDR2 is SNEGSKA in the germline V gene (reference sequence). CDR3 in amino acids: CSAEPGRGETQYF. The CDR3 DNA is TGCAGTGCAGAGCCGGGACGGGGAGAGACCCAGTACTTC.

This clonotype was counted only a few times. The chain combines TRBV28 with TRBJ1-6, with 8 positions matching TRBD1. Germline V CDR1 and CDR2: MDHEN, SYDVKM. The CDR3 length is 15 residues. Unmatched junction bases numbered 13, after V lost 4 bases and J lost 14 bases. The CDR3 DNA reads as TGTGCCAGCAGTTCAACAGGGGGTCGGGGAAGGGCCCTCCACTTT. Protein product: CASSSTGGRGRALHF.

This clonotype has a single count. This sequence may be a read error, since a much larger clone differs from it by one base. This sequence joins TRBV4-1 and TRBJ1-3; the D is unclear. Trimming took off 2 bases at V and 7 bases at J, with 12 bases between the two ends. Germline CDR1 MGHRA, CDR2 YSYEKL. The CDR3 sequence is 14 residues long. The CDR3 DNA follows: TGCGCCAGCAGCCAACCAACCCGGAGCAACACCATATATTTT. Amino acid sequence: CASSQPTRSNTIYF.

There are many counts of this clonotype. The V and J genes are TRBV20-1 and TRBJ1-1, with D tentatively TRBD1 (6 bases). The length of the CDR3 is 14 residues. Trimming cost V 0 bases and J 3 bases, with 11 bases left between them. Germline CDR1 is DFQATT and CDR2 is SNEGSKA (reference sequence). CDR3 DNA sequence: TGCAGTGCTAGAGATGGGGGGCGGGACACTGAAGCTTTCTTT. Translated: CSARDGGRDTEAFF.

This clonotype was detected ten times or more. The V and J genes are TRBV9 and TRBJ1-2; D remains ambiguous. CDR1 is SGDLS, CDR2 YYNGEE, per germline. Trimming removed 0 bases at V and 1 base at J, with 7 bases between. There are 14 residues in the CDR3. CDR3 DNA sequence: TGTGCCAGCAGCGTAGTTCGGGGTAACTATGGCTACACCTTC. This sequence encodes CASSVVRGNYGYTF.

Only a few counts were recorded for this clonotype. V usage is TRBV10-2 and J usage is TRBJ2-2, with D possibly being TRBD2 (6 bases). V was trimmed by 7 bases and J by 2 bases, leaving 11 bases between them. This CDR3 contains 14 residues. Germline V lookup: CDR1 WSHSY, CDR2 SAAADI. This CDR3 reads CASTQTSNTGELFF. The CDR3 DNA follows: TGCGCCAGCACCCAGACTAGTAACACCGGGGAGCTGTTTTTT.

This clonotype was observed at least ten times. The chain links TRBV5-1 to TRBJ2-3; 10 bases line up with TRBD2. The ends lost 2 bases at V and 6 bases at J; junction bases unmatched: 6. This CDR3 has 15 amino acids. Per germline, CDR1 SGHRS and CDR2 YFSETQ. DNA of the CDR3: TGCGCCAGCAGCTTAGCGGGAGGGCCGACGGATACGCAGTATTTT. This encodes CASSLAGGPTDTQYF.

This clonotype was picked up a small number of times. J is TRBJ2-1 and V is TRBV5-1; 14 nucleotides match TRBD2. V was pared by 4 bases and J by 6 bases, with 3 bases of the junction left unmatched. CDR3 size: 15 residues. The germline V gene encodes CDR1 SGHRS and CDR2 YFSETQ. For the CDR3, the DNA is TGCGCCAGCAGCGGGACTAGCGGGAGTGTCAATGAGCAGTTCTTC. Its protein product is CASSGTSGSVNEQFF.

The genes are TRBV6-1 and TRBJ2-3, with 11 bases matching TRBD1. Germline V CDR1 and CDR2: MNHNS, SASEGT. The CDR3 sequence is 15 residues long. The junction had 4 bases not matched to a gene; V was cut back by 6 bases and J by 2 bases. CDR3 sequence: CASRDRGRFTDTQYF. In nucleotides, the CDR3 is TGTGCCAGCAGGGACAGGGGGCGCTTCACAGATACGCAGTATTTT.

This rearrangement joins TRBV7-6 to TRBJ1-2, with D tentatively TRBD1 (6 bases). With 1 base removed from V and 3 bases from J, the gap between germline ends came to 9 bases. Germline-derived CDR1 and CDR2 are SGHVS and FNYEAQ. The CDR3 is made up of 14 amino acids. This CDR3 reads CASSLGTEDYGYTF. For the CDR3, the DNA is TGTGCCAGCAGCTTAGGGACAGAGGACTATGGCTACACCTTC.

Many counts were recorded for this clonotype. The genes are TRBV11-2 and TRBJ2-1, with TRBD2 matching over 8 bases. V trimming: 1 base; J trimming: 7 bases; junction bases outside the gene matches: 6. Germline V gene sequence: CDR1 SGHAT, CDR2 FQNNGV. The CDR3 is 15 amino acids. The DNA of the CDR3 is TGTGCCAGCAGCTTAGCCGGGGGGGCCGGGAATGAGCAGTTCTTC. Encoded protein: CASSLAGGAGNEQFF.

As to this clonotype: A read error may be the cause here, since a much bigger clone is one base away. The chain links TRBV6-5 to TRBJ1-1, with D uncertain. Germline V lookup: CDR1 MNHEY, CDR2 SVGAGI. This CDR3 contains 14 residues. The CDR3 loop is CASSYSNTYTGAFF. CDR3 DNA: TGTGCCAGCAGTTACTCAAACACGTACACTGGAGCTTTCTTT.

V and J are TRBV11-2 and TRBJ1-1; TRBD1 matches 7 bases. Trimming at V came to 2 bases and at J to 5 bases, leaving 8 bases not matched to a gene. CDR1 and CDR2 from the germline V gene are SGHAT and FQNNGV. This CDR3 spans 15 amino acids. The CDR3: CASSLRQGLSTEAFF. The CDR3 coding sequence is TGTGCCAGCAGCTTACGACAGGGTCTGAGTACTGAAGCTTTCTTT.